This TCR beta chain was retrieved from a study of beta chain features in type 1 diabetes. General observations from the study: Patients' naive, central memory and Treg TCRB repertoires seemed closer to one another than those of healthy donors. A moderate, significant TCRB CDR3 shortening appeared in type 1 diabetes across four CD4+ subsets.

Reverse transcribing all isolated RNA meant expressed TCRB transcripts were sequenced. TCRdb keeps only in-frame clones here, not all; method: immunoSEQ multiplex PCR. The top ten hold roughly 0.12% of the sample, which has 600,000 or so clones, roughly 12% seen once. In total, each donor contributed a single heparinised blood draw that averaged around 100 mL. CD4+ naive, central memory, regulatory and stem cell-like memory subsets were isolated by sorting on CD45RO/CCR7/CD25/CD127/CD95/CD27. The CDR3 spans 14 residues. Germline V gene lookup returns CDR1 SGHTA and CDR2 FQGNSA. V lost 4 bases and J 5 bases, leaving 14 bases between the germline ends. A remark on this clone: As yet, its antigen is unknown.

The clonotype was recovered from a man aged 25 to 45 with type 1 diabetes. The J gene is TRBJ2-5, the V gene TRBV7-2; D perhaps matches TRBD2 (6 bases). The sequenced sample consisted of naive CD4+ T cells from blood. In DNA, the CDR3 is TGTGCCAGCAGCTCCCCGACTAGAAGGGAGACCCAGTACTTC. It specifies CASSSPTRRETQYF.